Listed below are T cell receptor beta chains from one sample, sequenced in a study of T cells in Graves' hyperthyroidism and ophthalmopathy. TCRdb recomputed calls from the multiplex PCR reads with MiXCR, one row per CDR3 protein. This sample has about 360,000 distinct CDR3 sequences, with roughly 14% found just once. The sequenced sample consisted of blood. Receptors were obtained from a woman aged 18-35 years with Graves' hyperthyroidism that later progressed to Graves' ophthalmopathy. The CDR3 runs from the conserved cysteine through the conserved F or W. Clone size is given for some rows only: seen once, a few or many times, or a class if the clone is expanded.

CDR3aa: CASSLRDAEAFF
j_gene: TRBJ1-1
abundance: NA
v_gene: TRBV18
len: 12

CDR3aa: CASSFQGARYGYTF
j_gene: TRBJ1-2
abundance: NA
v_gene: TRBV19
len: 14

CDR3aa: CASSFAGESYNEQFF
j_gene: TRBJ2-1
abundance: NA
v_gene: TRBV5-1
len: 15

CDR3aa: CSGLPGRYTDTQYF
j_gene: TRBJ2-3
abundance: few
v_gene: TRBV20-1
len: 14

CDR3aa: CSARDGSGSYNEQFF
j_gene: TRBJ2-1
abundance: NA
v_gene: TRBV20-1
len: 15

CDR3aa: CASRPGAGGDETQYF
j_gene: TRBJ2-5
abundance: many
v_gene: TRBV27
len: 15

CDR3aa: CASSPGDRANQPQHF
j_gene: TRBJ1-5
abundance: many
v_gene: TRBV28
len: 15

CDR3aa: CASSLALEVGELFF
j_gene: TRBJ2-2
abundance: few
v_gene: TRBV7-8
len: 14

CDR3aa: CASSPIPDPSMESEQFF
j_gene: TRBJ2-1
abundance: many
v_gene: TRBV7-7
len: 17

CDR3aa: CATSRGGQGAKGGYTF
j_gene: TRBJ1-2
abundance: few
v_gene: TRBV15
len: 16

CDR3aa: CASSSRQAQETQYF
j_gene: TRBJ2-5
abundance: many
v_gene: TRBV7-9
len: 14

CDR3aa: CASSLGTGTDTQYF
j_gene: TRBJ2-3
abundance: many
v_gene: TRBV5-1
len: 14

CDR3aa: CASSLGTGLYNEQFF
j_gene: TRBJ2-1
abundance: many
v_gene: TRBV7-8
len: 15

CDR3aa: CASSASAGGGTEAFF
j_gene: TRBJ1-1
abundance: many
v_gene: TRBV5-5
len: 15

CDR3aa: CAWGGNGHYGYTF
j_gene: TRBJ1-2
abundance: few
v_gene: TRBV30
len: 13

CDR3aa: CASSLAATSGSLDTQYF
j_gene: TRBJ2-3
abundance: few
v_gene: TRBV7-9
len: 17

CDR3aa: CASSIEAGVGGELFF
j_gene: TRBJ2-2
abundance: NA
v_gene: TRBV19
len: 15

CDR3aa: CASSLPSGRGPDTQYF
j_gene: TRBJ2-3
abundance: many
v_gene: TRBV7-8
len: 16

CDR3aa: CASSLPTGGSDTQYF
j_gene: TRBJ2-3
abundance: NA
v_gene: TRBV7-2
len: 15

CDR3aa: CSVEAGGRSEQYF
j_gene: TRBJ2-7
abundance: few
v_gene: TRBV29-1
len: 13

CDR3aa: CASSLDGKAYEQYF
j_gene: TRBJ2-7
abundance: many
v_gene: TRBV5-1
len: 14

CDR3aa: CASSLAGAQETQYF
j_gene: TRBJ2-5
abundance: many
v_gene: TRBV12-3/TRBV12-4
len: 14

CDR3aa: CASSQPGGGPYEQYF
j_gene: TRBJ2-7
abundance: NA
v_gene: TRBV3-1
len: 15

CDR3aa: CASSLLRRDTEAFF
j_gene: TRBJ1-1
abundance: NA
v_gene: TRBV5-6
len: 14

CDR3aa: CATEGARLAGGPEQYF
j_gene: TRBJ2-7
abundance: NA
v_gene: TRBV2
len: 16

CDR3aa: CASSLSGRPDTQYF
j_gene: TRBJ2-3
abundance: NA
v_gene: TRBV5-4
len: 14

CDR3aa: CASGRDRSTDTQYF
j_gene: TRBJ2-3
abundance: many
v_gene: TRBV12-5
len: 14

CDR3aa: CASSQDVAGVKETQYF
j_gene: TRBJ2-5
abundance: once
v_gene: TRBV4-2
len: 16

CDR3aa: CASSLRPTVAEAFF
j_gene: TRBJ1-1
abundance: NA
v_gene: TRBV5-1
len: 14

CDR3aa: CASSFGTETYEQYF
j_gene: TRBJ2-7
abundance: NA
v_gene: TRBV27
len: 14

CDR3aa: CASSLPGADETQYF
j_gene: TRBJ2-5
abundance: many
v_gene: TRBV5-1
len: 14

CDR3aa: CAGSLGTSGFGEQFF
j_gene: TRBJ2-1
abundance: few
v_gene: TRBV28
len: 15

CDR3aa: CASSPTAGADYEQYF
j_gene: TRBJ2-7
abundance: many
v_gene: TRBV18
len: 15

CDR3aa: CASSLGDRLAVLSYEQYF
j_gene: TRBJ2-7
abundance: medium-sized
v_gene: TRBV12-3/TRBV12-4
len: 18

CDR3aa: CASSPSTGVNEKLFF
j_gene: TRBJ1-4
abundance: many
v_gene: TRBV7-2
len: 15

CDR3aa: CASSFGSPSSYEQYF
j_gene: TRBJ2-7
abundance: many
v_gene: TRBV27
len: 15

CDR3aa: CASGLLAGGTGELFF
j_gene: TRBJ2-2
abundance: NA
v_gene: TRBV6-1
len: 15

CDR3aa: CASTVAGGYEQYF
j_gene: TRBJ2-7
abundance: many
v_gene: TRBV6-1
len: 13

CDR3aa: CASGRQTNTGELFF
j_gene: TRBJ2-2
abundance: NA
v_gene: TRBV6-1
len: 14

CDR3aa: CASRITDTQYF
j_gene: TRBJ2-3
abundance: NA
v_gene: TRBV7-2
len: 11

CDR3aa: CASSLGTSGREETQYF
j_gene: TRBJ2-5
abundance: many
v_gene: TRBV11-3
len: 16

CDR3aa: CASSSESTGIGANVLTF
j_gene: TRBJ2-6
abundance: NA
v_gene: TRBV13
len: 17

CDR3aa: CSVQTGTRGSNEQFF
j_gene: TRBJ2-1
abundance: many
v_gene: TRBV29-1
len: 15

CDR3aa: CASSENRDDEETQYF
j_gene: TRBJ2-5
abundance: many
v_gene: TRBV27
len: 15